The present T cell receptor beta chain was sequenced within a study of Ad26.COV2.S vaccination and SARS-CoV-2 variants. Study overall: Each vaccinee took Ad26.COV2.S intramuscularly, once or twice 56 days apart.

Measured with immunoSEQ multiplex PCR; TCRdb has only the in-frame clones, and not every one. This table holds hundreds of thousands of clones, around 87% found once. Noted treatment: some 19 received Ad26.COV2.S at low or high dose, single or two shots; roughly 5 received placebo; per-sample allocation not given. Samples analyzed were those drawn on day 63 after the first vaccine or placebo injection. The germline V gene has CDR1 SGHRS and CDR2 YFSETQ. The CDR3 contains 15 residues. Unmatched junction bases numbered 7, after V lost 3 bases and J lost 3 bases. Source: peripheral blood, taken in a trial of Ad26.COV2.S vaccine versus placebo. The V and J genes are TRBV5-1 and TRBJ2-7; 9 nucleotides align to TRBD1. This clonotype originated in a person between 18 and 59 years old who received the Ad26.COV2.S COVID-19 vaccine or a placebo. In nucleotides, the CDR3 is TGCGCCAGCAGCTCAACGGGACAGGGTAGCTACGAGCAGTACTTC. Translation gives CASSSTGQGSYEQYF. Full variable domain (remainder filled in from reference TRBV5-1 and TRBJ2-7): KAGVTQTPRYLIKTRGQQVTLSCSPISGHRSVSWYQQTPGQGLQFLFEYFSETQRNKGNFPGRFSGRQFSNSRSEMNVSTLELGDSALYLCASSSTGQGSYEQYFGPGTRLTVT.